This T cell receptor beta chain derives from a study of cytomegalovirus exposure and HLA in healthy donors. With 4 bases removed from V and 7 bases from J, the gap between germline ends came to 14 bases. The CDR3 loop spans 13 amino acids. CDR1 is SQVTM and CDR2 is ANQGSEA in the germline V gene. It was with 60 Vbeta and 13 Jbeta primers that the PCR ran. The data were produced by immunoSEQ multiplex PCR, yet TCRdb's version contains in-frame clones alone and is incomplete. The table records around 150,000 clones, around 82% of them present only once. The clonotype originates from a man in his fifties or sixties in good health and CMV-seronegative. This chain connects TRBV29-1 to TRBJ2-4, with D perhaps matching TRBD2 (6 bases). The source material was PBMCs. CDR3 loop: CSVGRGGENIQYF. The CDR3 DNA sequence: TGCAGCGTTGGAAGGGGAGGCGAGAACATTCAGTACTTC.